These 14 T cell receptor beta chains were sequenced from one sample in a study of T-cell memory formation after mild COVID-19. MiXCR, applied by TCRdb to the 5' RACE reads, yields one record per CDR3 protein. The sample includes roughly 86,000 distinct CDR3 sequences, about 12% seen only once; the top ten take roughly a quarter. The sample consisted of PBMCs or a T cell subset sorted from them (not recorded which). All receptors derive from an adult woman who had mild COVID-19 (a few samples of this study predate the infection). Cell type and time point are not known.

J is TRBJ2-1 and V is TRBV10-3, with TRBD2 identical over 13 bases. The CDR3 is 14 amino acids. In germline, CDR1 is ENHRY, CDR2 SYGVKD. V lost 8 bases, J lost 6 bases, and 4 bases stayed unmatched. CDR3 loop: CAIRTSGSGNEQFF. The CDR3 region has the DNA TGTGCCATCCGGACTAGCGGGAGCGGCAATGAGCAGTTCTTC.

The rearrangement links TRBV19 to TRBJ1-5, with D possibly TRBD1 on 6 matching bases. The CDR3 consists of 14 residues. Germline CDR1 LNHDA, CDR2 SQIVND (reference sequence). With 7 bases removed from V and 5 bases from J, the gap between germline ends came to 15 bases. As DNA, the CDR3 is TGTGCCAGTAACAGGGACGACCGGGATCAGCCCCAGCATTTT. It yields the protein CASNRDDRDQPQHF.

This clonotype occurred a few times. The V and J genes are TRBV24-1 and TRBJ2-5; D might be TRBD2 (6 bases). The CDR3 consists of 14 residues. V was trimmed by 5 bases and J by 6 bases, leaving 15 bases between them. Per the germline V gene, CDR1 is KGHDR and CDR2 is SFDVKD. CDR3 region: CATSGGGEPKTQYF. CDR3 bases: TGTGCCACCAGTGGGGGCGGGGAGCCGAAGACCCAGTACTTC.

The CDR3 here is CATSDVYEQYF. CDR3 DNA sequence: TGTGCCACCAGTGATGTGTACGAGCAGTACTTC. The chain joins TRBV24-1 to TRBJ2-7; no reliable D call. This CDR3 is built from 11 residues. V was clipped by 3 bases and J by 4 bases, with 3 bases between them. The V gene's germline CDR1 is KGHDR and CDR2 SFDVKD.

This clonotype was picked up a small number of times. The V call is TRBV7-9, the J call TRBJ2-7, with a tentative D call TRBD1 (6 bases). CDR1 and CDR2 (germline): SEHNR, FQNEAQ (reference sequence). V was clipped by 4 bases and J by 4 bases, with 14 bases between them. This CDR3 is 14 amino acids long. DNA for the CDR3: TGTGCCAGCAGCTCACAGGGAATCGGATACGAGCAGTACTTC. It encodes CASSSQGIGYEQYF.

The chain recombines TRBV7-8 with TRBJ2-3; D gene uncertain. The germline CDR1 and CDR2 sequences are SGHVS and FQNEAQ. V lost 1 base to trimming and J lost 2 bases, with 7 bases between them. This CDR3 is 14 amino acids long. CDR3 residues: CASSLGLLTDTQYF. CDR3 DNA: TGTGCCAGCAGCTTAGGGCTCCTCACAGATACGCAGTATTTT.

This clonotype was detected ten times or more. This chain joins TRBV12-3 or TRBV12-4 and TRBJ2-3; D not resolved. Trimming pared 6 bases from V and 3 bases from J, leaving 7 bases between. The CDR3 is 12 residues long. CDR3: CASSFITDTQYF. The CDR3 DNA sequence: TGTGCCAGCAGCTTCATTACAGATACGCAGTATTTT.

V usage is TRBV5-5 and J usage is TRBJ2-7; D uncertain. This CDR3 has 15 residues. CDR1 SGHKS and CDR2 YYEKEE come from the germline V gene (reference sequence). The V gene lost 0 bases and the J gene lost 0 bases, with 10 bases spanning the gap. This CDR3 is CASSLAPPSSYEQYF. Here the CDR3 DNA reads TGTGCCAGCAGCTTGGCACCGCCTAGCTCCTACGAGCAGTACTTC.

V gene TRBV24-1 combines with J gene TRBJ2-7; tentative D call: TRBD2 (6 bases). The V end lost 5 bases, the J end lost 7 bases, and 11 bases lay between the germline ends. The CDR3 has 12 residues. Germline V gene data show CDR1 as KGHDR and CDR2 as SFDVKD. The CDR3 is CATSALAGEQYF. The CDR3 nucleotides read TGTGCCACCAGTGCCCTGGCGGGGGAGCAGTACTTC.

In this sample, this clonotype turned up many times. The rearrangement uses TRBV13 and TRBJ2-1, with 9 bases lining up with TRBD1. Germline V gene data show CDR1 as PRHDT and CDR2 as FYEKMQ (reference sequence). Unmatched junction bases numbered 0, after V lost 3 bases and J lost 6 bases. The CDR3 is made up of 13 amino acids. CDR3 loop: CASSLTGGNEQFF. In DNA, the CDR3 is TGTGCCAGCAGCTTGACAGGGGGCAATGAGCAGTTCTTC.

The chain joins TRBV9 to TRBJ1-2; D is possibly TRBD1 (6 bases). V was shortened by 3 bases and J by 2 bases, with 8 bases between the two germline ends. The CDR3 is made up of 13 amino acids. Germline V gives CDR1 SGDLS, CDR2 YYNGEE. CDR3 sequence (DNA): TGTGCCAGCAGCGGTACAGGGAACTATGGCTACACCTTC. This sequence encodes CASSGTGNYGYTF.

In its sample, this clonotype is large. The gene calls are TRBV7-7 and TRBJ2-7, with 8 bases lining up with TRBD1. This CDR3 spans 15 amino acids. Unmatched junction bases numbered 6, after V lost 3 bases and J lost 2 bases. Per germline, CDR1 SSHAT and CDR2 FNYEAQ (reference sequence). CDR3 nucleotide sequence: TGTGCCAGCAGCTTCGGACAGGGAGATACCTACGAGCAGTACTTC. Translated: CASSFGQGDTYEQYF.

This sequence joins TRBV4-2 and TRBJ2-2, with D unclear. Trimming left V 0 bases short and J 2 bases short, with 10 bases between. This CDR3 spans 16 amino acids. Germline V CDR1 and CDR2: LGHNA, YNFKEQ. CDR3 sequence (DNA): TGTGCCAGCAGCCAAGAGACCGACCATAACACCGGGGAGCTGTTTTTT. Residues: CASSQETDHNTGELFF.

The chain uses TRBV6-6 and TRBJ1-6, with D perhaps matching TRBD1 (5 bases). Trimming removed 8 bases at V and 6 bases at J, with 11 bases between. Germline assignment: CDR1 MNHNY and CDR2 SVGAGI (reference sequence). The CDR3 totals 13 residues. CDR3 nucleotides: TGTGCCAGCGGGGGGTTCGGTAATTCACCCCTCCACTTT. This codes for CASGGFGNSPLHF.